These 2 T cell receptor beta chains share one sample of origin, sequenced in a study of identical twins. Each CDR3 protein gets one entry after TCRdb re-called the 5' RACE reads with MiXCR. The repertoire consists of over 550,000 distinct CDR3 sequences, with just over 7% occurring once and the leading ten covering around 1.6%. This sample also belongs to another study, concerning yellow fever vaccine responses in identical twins.

Specimen: PBMCs. The receptors come from a woman in her late teens or twenties in good health.

The chain has TRBV6-5 and TRBJ1-2; 10 nucleotides match TRBD1. Germline CDR1 and CDR2: MNHEY and SVGAGI. V gave up 2 bases and J gave up 6 bases; unmatched junction bases: 3. CDR3 length: 14 amino acids. This CDR3 is CASSYTGQGNGYTF. DNA of the CDR3: TGTGCCAGCAGTTACACGGGACAGGGGAATGGCTACACCTTC.

This clonotype was counted at least ten times. The chain couples TRBV25-1 to TRBJ1-6; TRBD1 matches at 8 bases. The CDR3 runs to 15 residues. Germline-derived CDR1 and CDR2 are MGHDK and SYGVNS. V lost 8 bases, J lost 7 bases, and 10 bases stayed unmatched. The CDR3: CASRPQDRANSPLHF. CDR3 bases: TGTGCCAGCCGACCCCAGGACAGGGCGAATTCACCCCTCCACTTT.